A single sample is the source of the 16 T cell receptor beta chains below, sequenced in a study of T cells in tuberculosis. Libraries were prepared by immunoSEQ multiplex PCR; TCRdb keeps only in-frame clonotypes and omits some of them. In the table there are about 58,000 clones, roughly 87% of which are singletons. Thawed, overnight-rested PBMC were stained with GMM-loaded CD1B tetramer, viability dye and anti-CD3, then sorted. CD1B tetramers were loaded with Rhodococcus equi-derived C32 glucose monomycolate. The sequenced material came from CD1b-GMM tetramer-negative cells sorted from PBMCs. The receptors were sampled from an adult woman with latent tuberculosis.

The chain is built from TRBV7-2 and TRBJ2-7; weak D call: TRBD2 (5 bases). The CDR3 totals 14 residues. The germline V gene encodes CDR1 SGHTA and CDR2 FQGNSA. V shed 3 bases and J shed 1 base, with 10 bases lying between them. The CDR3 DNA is TGTGCCAGCAGCTTCGAACGGGGATCCTACGAGCAGTACTTC. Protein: CASSFERGSYEQYF.

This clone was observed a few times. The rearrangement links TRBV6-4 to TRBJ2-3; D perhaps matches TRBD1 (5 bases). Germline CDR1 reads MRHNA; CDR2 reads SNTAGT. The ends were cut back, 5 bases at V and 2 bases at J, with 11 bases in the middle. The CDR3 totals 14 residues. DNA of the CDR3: TGTGCCAGCAGTAGGGGCTCGCACACAGATACGCAGTATTTT. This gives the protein CASSRGSHTDTQYF.

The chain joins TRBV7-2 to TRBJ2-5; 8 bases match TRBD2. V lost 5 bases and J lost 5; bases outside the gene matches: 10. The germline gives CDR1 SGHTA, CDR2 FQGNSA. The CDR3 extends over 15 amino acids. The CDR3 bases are TGTGCCAGCAGCCTAAAAGCGGGGGTTTTCGAGACCCAGTACTTC. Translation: CASSLKAGVFETQYF. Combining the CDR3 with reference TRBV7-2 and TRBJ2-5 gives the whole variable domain GAGVSQSPSNKVTEKGKDVELRCDPISGHTALYWYRQSLGQGLEFLIYFQGNSAPDKSGLPSDRFSAERTGGSVSTLTIQRTQQEDSAVYLCASSLKAGVFETQYFGPGTRLLVL.

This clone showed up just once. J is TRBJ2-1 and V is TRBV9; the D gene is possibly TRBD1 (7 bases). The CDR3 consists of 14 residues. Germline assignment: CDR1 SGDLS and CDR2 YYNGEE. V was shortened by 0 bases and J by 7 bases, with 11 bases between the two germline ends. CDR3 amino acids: CASSVGAGGNEQFF. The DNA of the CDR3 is TGTGCCAGCAGCGTAGGGGCAGGGGGGAATGAGCAGTTCTTC.

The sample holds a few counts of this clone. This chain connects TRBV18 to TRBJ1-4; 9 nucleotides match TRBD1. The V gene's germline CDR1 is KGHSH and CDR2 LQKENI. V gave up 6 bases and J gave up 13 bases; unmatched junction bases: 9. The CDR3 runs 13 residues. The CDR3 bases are TGTGCCAGCTCCCCCGGGACAGGGAGGAGACTGTTTTTT. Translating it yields CASSPGTGRRLFF.

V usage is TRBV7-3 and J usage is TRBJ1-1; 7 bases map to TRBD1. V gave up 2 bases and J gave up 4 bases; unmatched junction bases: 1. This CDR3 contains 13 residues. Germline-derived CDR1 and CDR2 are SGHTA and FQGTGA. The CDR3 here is CASSLSGGTEAFF. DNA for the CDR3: TGTGCCAGCAGCTTATCAGGGGGCACTGAAGCTTTCTTT.

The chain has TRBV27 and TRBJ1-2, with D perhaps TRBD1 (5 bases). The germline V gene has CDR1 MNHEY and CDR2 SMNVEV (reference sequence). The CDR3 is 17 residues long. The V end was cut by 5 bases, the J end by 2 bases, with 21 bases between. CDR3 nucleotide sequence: TGTGCCAGCAGTCCCGGTGGGGCGGCCCGATACAACTATGGCTACACCTTC. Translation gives CASSPGGAARYNYGYTF.

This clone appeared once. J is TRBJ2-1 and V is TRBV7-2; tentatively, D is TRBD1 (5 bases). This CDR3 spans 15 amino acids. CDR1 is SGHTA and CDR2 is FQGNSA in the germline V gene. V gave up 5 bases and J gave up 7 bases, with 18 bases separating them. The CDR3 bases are TGTGCCAGCAGCCCGTGGACATCCCCAGGAAATGAGCAGTTCTTC. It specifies CASSPWTSPGNEQFF.

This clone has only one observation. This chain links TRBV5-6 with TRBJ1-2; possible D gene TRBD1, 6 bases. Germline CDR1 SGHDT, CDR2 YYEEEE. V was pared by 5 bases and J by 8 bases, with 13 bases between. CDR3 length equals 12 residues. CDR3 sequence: CASRQGTRGYTF. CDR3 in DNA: TGTGCCAGCAGACAGGGTACGAGGGGCTACACCTTC.

CDR3 sequence reads: CASSLGSIPGDKNIQYF. Written as DNA, the CDR3 is TGTGCCAGCAGCTTAGGGTCAATTCCCGGAGACAAAAACATTCAGTACTTC. This sequence joins TRBV11-2 and TRBJ2-4; D remains unclear. This CDR3 has 17 amino acids. Trimming removed 1 base from V and 3 bases from J, with 16 bases in between. The germline V gene has CDR1 SGHAT and CDR2 FQNNGV.

The DNA of the CDR3 is TGTGCCAGCAGTTCCGGGACAGGGGCCGGAAACACCATATATTTT. This translates into CASSSGTGAGNTIYF. The chain recombines TRBV2 with TRBJ1-3; 10 bases fit TRBD1. This CDR3 contains 15 residues. Trimming removed 5 bases from V and 4 bases from J; junction bases left unmatched: 5. Germline CDR1 reads SNHLY; CDR2 reads FYNNEI.

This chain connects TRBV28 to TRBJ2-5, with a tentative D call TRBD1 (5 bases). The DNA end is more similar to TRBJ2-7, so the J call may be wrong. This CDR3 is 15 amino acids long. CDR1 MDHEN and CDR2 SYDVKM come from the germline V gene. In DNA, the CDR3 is TGTGCCAGCAGTTTAGCTCCGTCAGGGTTCCACGAGCAGTACTTC. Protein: CASSLAPSGFHEQYF.

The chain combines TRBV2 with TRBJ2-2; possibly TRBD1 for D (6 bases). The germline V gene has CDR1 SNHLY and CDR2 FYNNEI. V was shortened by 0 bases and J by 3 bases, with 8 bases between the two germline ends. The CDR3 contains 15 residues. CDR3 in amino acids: CASSEAGHYTGELFF. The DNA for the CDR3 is TGTGCCAGCAGTGAAGCGGGACACTACACCGGGGAGCTGTTTTTT.

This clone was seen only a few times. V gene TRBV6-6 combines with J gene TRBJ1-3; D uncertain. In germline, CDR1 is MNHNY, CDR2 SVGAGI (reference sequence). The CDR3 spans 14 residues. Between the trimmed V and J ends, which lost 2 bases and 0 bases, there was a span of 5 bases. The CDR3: CASSYEGSGNTIYF. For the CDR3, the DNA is TGTGCCAGCAGTTACGAGGGCTCTGGAAACACCATATATTTT.

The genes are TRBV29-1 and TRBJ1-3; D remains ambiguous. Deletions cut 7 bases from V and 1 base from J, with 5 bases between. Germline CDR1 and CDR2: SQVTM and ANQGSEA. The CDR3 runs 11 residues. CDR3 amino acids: CSALSGNTIYF. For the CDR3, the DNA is TGCAGCGCTCTATCTGGAAACACCATATATTTT.

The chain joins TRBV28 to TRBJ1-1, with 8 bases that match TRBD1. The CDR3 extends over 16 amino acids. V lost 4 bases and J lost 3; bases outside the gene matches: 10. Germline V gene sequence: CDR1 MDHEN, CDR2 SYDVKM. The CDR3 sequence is CASSSAGGIRDTEAFF. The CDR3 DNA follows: TGTGCCAGCAGTTCGGCAGGGGGCATCAGGGACACTGAAGCTTTCTTT.